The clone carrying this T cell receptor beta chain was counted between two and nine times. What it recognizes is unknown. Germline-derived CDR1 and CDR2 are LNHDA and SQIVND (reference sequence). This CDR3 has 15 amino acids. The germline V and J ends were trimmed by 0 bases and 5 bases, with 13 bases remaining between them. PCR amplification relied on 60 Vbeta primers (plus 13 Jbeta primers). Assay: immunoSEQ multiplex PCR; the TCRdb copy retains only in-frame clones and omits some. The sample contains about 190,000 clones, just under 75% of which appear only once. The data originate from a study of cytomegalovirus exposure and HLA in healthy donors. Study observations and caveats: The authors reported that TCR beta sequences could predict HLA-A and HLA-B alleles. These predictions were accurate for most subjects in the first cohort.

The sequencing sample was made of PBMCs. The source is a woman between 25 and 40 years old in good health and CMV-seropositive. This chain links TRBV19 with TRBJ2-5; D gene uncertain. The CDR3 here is CASSIDLGSLETQYF. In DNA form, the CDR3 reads TGTGCCAGTAGTATAGATCTCGGTAGCCTGGAGACCCAGTACTTC.